A selection of T cell receptor beta chains follows, all from one sample in a study of cytomegalovirus exposure and HLA in healthy donors. Generated by immunoSEQ multiplex PCR, the TCRdb table keeps only in-frame clones and is missing some. The sample lists roughly 100,000 clones, around 66% seen once, with approximately 3.5% in the top ten. The sample taken for sequencing was PBMCs. These receptors were obtained from a woman in her fifties or sixties in good health and CMV-seronegative. The conserved cysteine and the conserved F or W are not part of the CDR3 here.

>TRBJ1-6|TRBV27
ASRRERDYNSPLH
>TRBJ1-4|TRBV2
AIRGTGTAEKLF
>TRBJ2-3|TRBV18
ASSPGLAGADTQY
>TRBJ2-1|TRBV29-1
SVESLAGLNEQF
>TRBJ1-2|TRBV7-9
ASSLASRGHYGYT
>TRBJ1-5|TRBV20-1
SASSAGPQH
>TRBJ2-4|TRBV28
ATWGQTIAKNIQY
>TRBJ2-4|TRBV28
ASSLIAGAQNIQY
>TRBJ1-1|TRBV18
ASSLEMNTEAF
>TRBJ2-2|TRBV29-1
SVTGTGNTGELF
>TRBJ2-7|TRBV9
ASSVEDIAYEQY
>TRBJ1-2|TRBV19
ASRLEEAGGYT
>TRBJ2-7|TRBV4-2
ASSQGSLGSGISIKQY
>TRBJ2-7|TRBV7-8
ASSWSGTQGPYEQY
>TRBJ2-1|TRBV7-8
ASSLATSGGPEQF
>TRBJ1-1|TRBV7-9
ASSKDRVTEAF
>TRBJ1-1|TRBV4-1
ASSPGAMNTEAF
>TRBJ1-1|TRBV5-1
ASSQGQSHTEAF
>TRBJ2-5|TRBV5-1
ASSLLSSGGDEY
>TRBJ2-2|TRBV28
ASSSFGTAITGELF
>TRBJ2-4|TRBV4-1
ASSQPGGKLVRD
>TRBJ1-2|TRBV6-1
ASSEGRSYGYT
>TRBJ2-2|TRBV5-6
ASSTYRSRKNTGELF
>TRBJ1-1|TRBV10-3
AISGQGLDTEAF
>TRBJ2-1|TRBV5-1
ASSSNGQLDANEQF
>TRBJ2-7|TRBV7-9
ASSLRGAEFEQY
>TRBJ2-7|TRBV7-8
ASSTSMGGSYEQY
>TRBJ2-5|TRBV4-2
ASSQESQRGGETQY
>NA|TRBV18
ASSRTTGGDYEQY
>TRBJ1-3|TRBV10-3
ATEGLNAFSGNTIY
>TRBJ2-2|TRBV2
ASSDQGTSTGELF
>TRBJ2-5|TRBV5-5
ASSALAGGQETQY
>TRBJ1-1|TRBV4-3
ASSQEETPIGAF
>TRBJ1-1|TRBV5-1
ASSTQGLNTEAF
>TRBJ2-2|TRBV4-1
ASRITANTGELF
>TRBJ2-3|TRBV19
ASSISREADTQY
>TRBJ2-7|TRBV21-1
ASSKNGRQRAYEQY
>TRBJ1-2|TRBV6-9
ASRNKDRMPEANYGYT
>TRBJ2-7|TRBV7-3
ASSLIGGRNSYEQY
>TRBJ1-3|TRBV5-1
ASRPPGQSGNTIY
>TRBJ2-7|TRBV4-3
ASSQGTSDHYEQY
>TRBJ2-2|TRBV4-3
ASSTQGGAGELF
>NA|TRBV28
ASGGGGRAYEQY
>TRBJ1-3|TRBV2
ASGQGSGNTIY
>TRBJ1-2|TRBV7-8
ASSLEQGVNYGYT